A selection of T cell receptor beta chains follows, all from one sample in a study of blood T cell repertoires in COVID-19. Assay: immunoSEQ multiplex PCR; the TCRdb copy retains only in-frame clones and omits some. The sample has about 80,000 clones, approximately 78% seen once. What was sequenced was peripheral blood. Receptors originate from a man aged 55 to 70 with acute or convalescent COVID-19. The CDR3 runs from the conserved cysteine through the conserved F or W. D genes are given only for firm matches. Some rows have no size entry. The others give once, few or many, or a class for an expanded clone.

J gene,V gene,D gene,clone size,CDR3 protein,CDR3 DNA
TRBJ2-5,TRBV7-2,TRBD2,-,CASSLWTSGTETQYF,TGTGCCAGCAGCTTATGGACTAGCGGGACAGAGACCCAGTACTTC
TRBJ1-1,TRBV7-3,-,few,CASSLTSGSYEAFF,TGTGCCAGCAGCTTAACTAGCGGGTCGTACGAAGCTTTCTTT
TRBJ1-5,TRBV6-5,TRBD1,-,CASRVDRVQPQHF,TGTGCCAGCAGAGTGGACAGGGTCCAGCCCCAGCATTTT
TRBJ1-4,TRBV7-6,TRBD1,-,CASRATGGTNEKLFF,TGTGCCAGCAGGGCTACAGGGGGGACTAATGAAAAACTGTTTTTT
TRBJ1-2,TRBV25-1,-,-,CASSPGDLNYGYTF,TGTGCCAGCAGCCCAGGGGACCTGAACTATGGCTACACCTTC
TRBJ2-7,TRBV7-8,TRBD1,-,CASSRGQHTYEQYF,TGTGCCAGCAGCCGGGGACAGCACACCTACGAGCAGTACTTC
TRBJ1-1,TRBV28,TRBD1,-,CASRAGGPNTEAFF,TGTGCCAGCAGGGCAGGGGGTCCGAACACTGAAGCTTTCTTT
TRBJ2-5,TRBV2,TRBD2,-,CASRRPSGRETQYF,TGTGCCAGCAGGAGGCCTAGCGGGAGAGAGACCCAGTACTTC
TRBJ2-7,TRBV7-9,-,once,CASSLARQTYEQYF,TGTGCCAGCAGCTTAGCCCGACAGACCTACGAGCAGTACTTC
TRBJ1-1,TRBV12-5,TRBD1,few,CASGRQGEAFF,TGTGCTAGTGGTCGACAGGGTGAAGCTTTCTTT
TRBJ2-2,TRBV18,TRBD2,-,CASSASSGQYNTGELFF,TGTGCCAGCTCAGCGTCTAGCGGACAATATAACACCGGGGAGCTGTTTTTT
TRBJ1-2,TRBV7-3,-,-,CASSDGQSNYGYTF,TGTGCCAGCAGCGACGGACAGAGTAACTATGGCTACACCTTC